These T cell receptor beta chains were read from a single sample in a study of shared clonotypes between healthy human individuals. Generated by immunoSEQ multiplex PCR, the TCRdb table keeps only in-frame clones and is missing some. This sample carries 2 million to 3 million clones, over 85% of them seen once, and the ten largest clones take around 0.14%. Material: naive CD4+ T cells sorted from blood. These TCRs come from a man between 18 and 35 years old in good health. CDR3s leave out the opening cysteine and the closing phenylalanine or tryptophan.

V gene	J gene	CDR3 protein
TRBV28	TRBJ2-2	ASSSGWLGTSGKTGTGELF
TRBV10-3	TRBJ2-1	AISDSLAGADNEQF
TRBV7-9	TRBJ2-3	ASAGGVDTQY
TRBV25-1	TRBJ2-3	ASSENLSTDTQY
TRBV19	TRBJ1-2	ASSNSPQGGYT
TRBV7-2	TRBJ2-1	ASSLGLSSNNEQF
TRBV6-6	TRBJ1-1	ASSSPDRANEAF
TRBV2	TRBJ2-3	ASDGSWGGSTDTQY
TRBV11-2	TRBJ2-1	ASSPRLAGNNEQF
TRBV19	TRBJ1-4	ASSIEGETFNEKLF
TRBV30	TRBJ1-6	AWKSRRYNSPLH
TRBV5-1	TRBJ2-1	ASSSGTSDHEQF
TRBV19	TRBJ1-2	ASSIRPDTHYGYT
TRBV21-1	TRBJ2-3	ASSNKGTSGRMSTDTQY
TRBV5-1	TRBJ1-1	ASSRGTANTEAF
TRBV5-4	TRBJ2-7	ASSFRDRGSYEQY
TRBV6-1	TRBJ2-3	ASSGQSTDTQY
TRBV7-9	TRBJ1-3	ASSLVQSSGNTIY
TRBV30	TRBJ2-5	AWSVWVEKEETQY
TRBV9	TRBJ2-7	ASSPGLAETYEQY
TRBV7-9	TRBJ2-2	ASSFGGSNTGELF
TRBV18	TRBJ1-2	ASSAKQGLHT
TRBV7-9	TRBJ1-1	ASSLRTPGESAEAF
TRBV5-6	TRBJ2-7	ASSLGTGGSEQY
TRBV7-9	TRBJ1-4	ASSLGEQNEKLF
TRBV19	TRBJ1-6	ASSLDRRRLSPLH
TRBV30	TRBJ1-1	AWSLEITNTEAF
TRBV15	TRBJ1-4	ATGLSGREKLF
TRBV7-2	TRBJ2-4	ASSLDGGTKAQY
TRBV5-4	TRBJ2-5	ASSGLGQGQETQY
TRBV9	TRBJ2-3	ASSARLGADTQY
TRBV4-2	TRBJ1-1	ASSQDLRSLNTEAF
TRBV25-1	TRBJ2-2	AAQGAGDTGELF
TRBV2	TRBJ1-2	ASSEQGPNYGYT
TRBV9	TRBJ1-6	ASSVAQAYSPLH
TRBV2	TRBJ1-2	ATQTGGSSSYGYT
TRBV6-5	TRBJ2-2	ASSFVAGETGELF
TRBV5-1	TRBJ1-1	ASSLQGADTEAF
TRBV5-4	TRBJ1-2	ASRSPGTYGYT
TRBV10-3	TRBJ2-1	AISESSGPRLDEQF
TRBV19	TRBJ2-7	ASSTGTGVFPYYEQY
TRBV5-8	TRBJ1-5	ASSPIIKGNQPQH
TRBV5-4	TRBJ2-1	ASSLNWGDGNEQF
TRBV6-5	TRBJ2-3	ASSRTPGGDTQY
TRBV19	TRBJ1-5	ASSIPTGGQPQH
TRBV6-5	TRBJ2-7	ASRLTGAYEQY
TRBV18	TRBJ2-5	ASSPQRDPTETQY
TRBV5-1	TRBJ1-2	ASSLGGTAYGYT
TRBV6-6	TRBJ1-5	AAGARNNQPQH
TRBV5-1	TRBJ1-5	ASSLVSGQGYQPQH
TRBV11-2	TRBJ1-5	ASSGGVWGNQPQH
TRBV19	TRBJ1-2	ASRDPGNYGYT
TRBV4-2	TRBJ1-2	ASRDSFVGYT
TRBV30	TRBJ1-2	AWRGRNYGYT